Listed here are 27 T cell receptor beta chains from one sample, sequenced in a study of glioma-infiltrating T cells listed by TCRdb under 2016. Sequencing was performed on an Illumina MiSeq. TCR alpha and beta CDR3 regions were amplified with the iRepertoire nested amplicon-rescue multiplex PCR (arm-PCR) platform from RNA. TCRdb took the public reads, trimmed them with fastp at Q25, ran MiXCR for clone calling and kept in-frame beta chains. Entries that share a CDR3 protein sequence are merged under the most common genes and DNA. This sample holds tens of thousands of distinct CDR3 sequences; roughly 40% were observed only once. Of the sample, roughly two fifths is held by the ten largest clones. Input material: glioma tissue, nonneoplastic brain tissue, or PBMCs (not recorded which). Every receptor here comes from a human donor with low-grade glioma or glioblastoma, undergoing nonglioma brain surgery, or in good health (not recorded which).

This clonotype was seen repeatedly, ten times or more. The V and J genes are TRBV19 and TRBJ1-1; TRBD1 agrees at 7 bases. The CDR3 extends over 13 amino acids. The germline gives CDR1 LNHDA, CDR2 SQIVND (reference sequence). V lost 7 bases to trimming and J lost 5 bases; unmatched junction nucleotides: 7. The CDR3 protein is CASNTGVGTEAFF. Here the CDR3 DNA reads TGTGCCAGTAATACAGGGGTGGGTACTGAAGCTTTCTTT.

The chain joins TRBV4-1 to TRBJ2-3; D is possibly TRBD2 (5 bases). Trimming left V 1 base short and J 2 bases short, with 19 bases between. The germline V gene encodes CDR1 MGHRA and CDR2 YSYEKL. The CDR3 is made up of 18 amino acids. The CDR3 protein is CASSQGAGSAYDTDTQYF. The CDR3 region has the DNA TGCGCCAGCAGCCAAGGGGCAGGTAGCGCCTACGACACAGATACGCAGTATTTT.

This clonotype has more than one count but fewer than ten. The chain recombines TRBV20-1 with TRBJ2-1; perhaps TRBD2 as D (6 bases). The CDR3 covers 13 residues. V shed 5 bases and J shed 4 bases, with 12 bases lying between them. Germline CDR1 DFQATT, CDR2 SNEGSKA (reference sequence). This chain's CDR3 is CSAQEGGYNEQFF. CDR3 bases: TGCAGTGCTCAAGAGGGAGGATACAATGAGCAGTTCTTC.

This clonotype was detected many times. CDR3: CASSGGSGGPLYNEQFF. CDR3 sequence (DNA): TGTGCCAGCAGTGGAGGTAGCGGGGGACCGCTCTACAATGAGCAGTTCTTC. V gene TRBV2 combines with J gene TRBJ2-1, with 9 bases fitting TRBD2. The V segment lost 4 bases and the J segment 3 bases; nucleotides outside the gene matches: 10. Germline CDR1 and CDR2: SNHLY and FYNNEI. The CDR3 is made up of 17 amino acids.

This clonotype has ten or more counts. The V gene is TRBV2, the J gene TRBJ2-4; D may be TRBD1 (5 bases). The CDR3 spans 13 residues. V was trimmed by 2 bases and J by 6 bases, leaving 8 bases between them. Germline CDR1 is SNHLY and CDR2 is FYNNEI. DNA for the CDR3: TGTGCCAGCAGTGAAACAGGTCGAAACATTCAGTACTTC. Amino acids: CASSETGRNIQYF.

This clonotype was seen only a few times. A read error may produce the germline difference seen at one junction end. This rearrangement joins TRBV4-1 to TRBJ2-1; D unclear. Germline loops: CDR1 MGHRA, CDR2 YSYEKL. The CDR3 sequence is 14 residues long. Here the CDR3 reads CARSPEVGSNAQVF. The CDR3 DNA is TGCGCCAGGAGCCCAGAGGTAGGATCCAATGCGCAGGTCTTC.

This clonotype has only a few counts. At one end, the junction sequence differs from germline, possibly due to a read error. The chain joins TRBV5-1 to TRBJ2-2, with 7 nucleotides matching TRBD2. There are 12 residues in the CDR3. From germline, CDR1 is SGHRS and CDR2 YFSETQ. CDR3 in amino acids: CASTFSGGGLFF. For the CDR3, the DNA is TGCGCCAGCACCTTTAGCGGCGGGGGGCTGTTTTTT.

Comment on this clonotype: Germline and junction disagree at one end, which may indicate a read error. The J gene is TRBJ2-3, the V gene TRBV5-1; no reliable D call. The germline V gene encodes CDR1 SGHRS and CDR2 YFSETQ. CDR3 length: 13 amino acids. The CDR3 DNA reads TGCGCCAGCAGATTGGGTCGTACAGATACGCAGTATTTT. This sequence encodes CASRLGRTDTQYF.

This clonotype has at least ten counts. The chain joins TRBV6-2 or TRBV6-3 to TRBJ1-2, with D tentatively TRBD1 (5 bases). Germline lookup yields CDR1 MNHEY and CDR2 SVGEGT. V was trimmed by 0 bases and J by 7 bases, leaving 15 bases between them. CDR3 length equals 15 residues. CDR3 sequence: CASSYSGRNSGGYTF. CDR3 nucleotide sequence: TGTGCCAGCAGTTACTCGGGACGGAATTCCGGTGGCTACACCTTC.

In its sample, this clonotype was seen once. Possible read error: a much larger clone is one base away. This chain joins TRBV7-6 and TRBJ2-5; the D gene is possibly TRBD2 (6 bases). This CDR3 spans 15 amino acids. The germline V gene has CDR1 SGHVS and CDR2 FNYEAQ. Trimming cost V 6 bases and J 7 bases, with 21 bases left between them. The CDR3 protein is CASREGPDNGGTQYF. CDR3 in DNA: TGTGCCAGCAGGGAGGGGCCCGACAATGGAGGGACCCAGTACTTC.

Many counts were recorded for this clonotype. CDR3 DNA sequence: TGTGCCAGCAGTTTAGGTGGATTTTGGCCCTACGAGCAGTACTTC. It yields the protein CASSLGGFWPYEQYF. The genes are TRBV28 and TRBJ2-7; no clear D gene. V lost 2 bases, J lost 2 bases, and 13 bases lay in between. Germline V gene lookup returns CDR1 MDHEN and CDR2 SYDVKM. CDR3 length: 15 residues. Looking up the rest from reference TRBV28 and TRBJ2-7 gives the full variable domain: DVKVTQSSRYLVKRTGEKVFLECVQDMDHENMFWYRQDPGLGLRLIYFSYDVKMKEKGDIPEGYSVSREKKERFSLILESASTNQTSMYLCASSLGGFWPYEQYFGPGTRLTVT.

This clonotype was detected ten times or more. This chain joins TRBV7-6 and TRBJ2-5, with 11 bases that match TRBD2. The junction had 6 bases not matched to a gene; V was cut back by 5 bases and J by 4 bases. The CDR3 spans 15 residues. Germline assignment: CDR1 SGHVS and CDR2 FNYEAQ. The CDR3 nucleotides read TGTGCCAGCAGCCTGCTAGCGGGAGGAGCAGAGACCCAGTACTTC. This sequence encodes CASSLLAGGAETQYF.

In its sample, this clonotype was seen many times. V usage is TRBV6-1 and J usage is TRBJ1-2, with D unresolved. There are 11 residues in the CDR3. Germline V gene data show CDR1 as MNHNS and CDR2 as SASEGT. Trimming stripped 8 bases from V and 8 bases from J, with 12 bases between. The CDR3 is CASGDLRGYTF. CDR3 coding DNA: TGTGCCAGCGGGGATTTGAGAGGCTACACCTTC.

This clonotype was observed many times. The V call is TRBV11-1, the J call TRBJ2-2, with TRBD1 as a possible D gene (5 bases). There are 15 residues in the CDR3. Trimming took off 3 bases at V and 1 base at J, with 9 bases between the two ends. Germline V gene data show CDR1 as SGHAT and CDR2 as FQDESV (reference sequence). This CDR3 is CASSFSTGNTGELFF. As DNA, the CDR3 is TGTGCCAGCAGCTTTTCTACAGGGAACACCGGGGAGCTGTTTTTT.

As regards this clonotype: A single base separates this from a much larger clone, so it may be a read error. This rearrangement joins TRBV12-3 or TRBV12-4 to TRBJ1-5; maybe TRBD1 (5 bases). This CDR3 has 13 amino acids. In DNA form, the CDR3 reads TGTGCCAGCAGTTCCCAGGGTATTCAGCCCCGGCATTTT. Translating it yields CASSSQGIQPRHF.

A note on this clonotype: A much bigger clone sits one base away, suggesting this may be a read error. The rearrangement joins TRBV5-1 to TRBJ2-3; weak D call: TRBD2 (5 bases). Trimming pared 2 bases from V and 2 bases from J, leaving 15 bases between. This CDR3 contains 16 residues. Germline V gene sequence: CDR1 SGHRS, CDR2 YFSETQ. The CDR3 spells CASSFERGRHTDTQYF. The CDR3 DNA reads as TGCGCCAGCAGCTTTGAACGGGGTCGCCACACAGATACGCAGTATTTT.

The chain carries TRBV29-1 and TRBJ2-6, with a weak D call TRBD1 (5 bases). The length of the CDR3 is 15 residues. Germline loops: CDR1 SQVTM, CDR2 ANQGSEA. V lost 5 bases, J lost 3 bases, and 14 bases lay in between. Here the CDR3 DNA reads TGCAGCGTTCAGGGCGGTTTATATGGGGCCAACGTCCTGACTTTC. Residues: CSVQGGLYGANVLTF.

This clonotype was picked up many times. CDR3 sequence: CSAGRIGETQYF. The CDR3 DNA is TGCAGTGCCGGGAGAATCGGGGAGACCCAGTACTTC. V is TRBV20-1 and J is TRBJ2-5; perhaps TRBD2 as D (6 bases). Germline loops: CDR1 DFQATT, CDR2 SNEGSKA (reference sequence). The CDR3 consists of 12 residues. V lost 6 bases and J 5 bases, leaving 13 bases between the germline ends.

V and J are TRBV27 and TRBJ1-1, with 12 bases fitting TRBD1. The CDR3 totals 17 residues. Germline V lookup: CDR1 MNHEY, CDR2 SMNVEV (reference sequence). The ends lost 6 bases at V and 1 base at J; junction bases unmatched: 9. In DNA, the CDR3 is TGTGCCAGCAGCTTAGGGACAGGGGGCTGGGAGAACACTGAAGCTTTCTTT. It codes for CASSLGTGGWENTEAFF.

This clonotype appeared once. The conserved phenylalanine or tryptophan is not found at the CDR3 terminus, so this likely reflects a read error. The V gene is TRBV6-5, the J gene TRBJ2-7, with TRBD1 matching 8 bases. The CDR3 is made up of 15 amino acids. V trimming: 2 bases; J trimming: 3 bases; junction bases outside the gene matches: 6. Germline-derived CDR1 and CDR2 are MNHEY and SVGAGI. The CDR3 here is CASSYLTGQDYEQYS. DNA for the CDR3: TGTGCCAGCAGTTACCTAACGGGACAGGACTACGAGCAGTACTCC.

This clonotype has at least ten counts. This rearrangement joins TRBV4-1 to TRBJ1-5; TRBD1 is a possible D gene (6 bases). CDR1 MGHRA and CDR2 YSYEKL come from the germline V gene. The CDR3 loop spans 13 amino acids. V was shortened by 4 bases and J by 3 bases, with 7 bases between the two germline ends. CDR3: CASSRDNNQPQHF. Written as DNA, the CDR3 is TGCGCCAGCAGCCGGGACAACAATCAGCCCCAGCATTTT.

At least ten counts were recorded for this clonotype. This chain joins TRBV28 and TRBJ2-5; D might be TRBD1 or TRBD2, each matching 6 bases. V was trimmed by 7 bases and J by 5 bases, leaving 20 bases between them. Germline values: CDR1 MDHEN, CDR2 SYDVKM. CDR3 length equals 15 residues. The CDR3 DNA reads TGTGCCAGCACCAGAGGTGGGGGGCCAGCGGAGACCCAGTACTTC. It yields the protein CASTRGGGPAETQYF. The full variable domain, in which reference TRBV28 and TRBJ2-5 provide the parts outside the CDR3, is DVKVTQSSRYLVKRTGEKVFLECVQDMDHENMFWYRQDPGLGLRLIYFSYDVKMKEKGDIPEGYSVSREKKERFSLILESASTNQTSMYLCASTRGGGPAETQYFGPGTRLLVL.

The chain uses TRBV25-1 and TRBJ1-2; TRBD1 is a possible D gene (5 bases). The CDR3 loop spans 14 amino acids. With 7 bases removed from V and 5 bases from J, the gap between germline ends came to 17 bases. Germline CDR1 is MGHDK and CDR2 is SYGVNS. CDR3 sequence (DNA): TGTGCCAGCAATCCCCCTAGGGGTTTATATGGCTACACCTTC. This translates into CASNPPRGLYGYTF.

This clonotype occurred many times. This chain links TRBV6-6 with TRBJ2-5; D unclear. Germline CDR1 and CDR2: MNHNY and SVGAGI (reference sequence). CDR3 length: 13 residues. V gave up 2 bases and J gave up 1 base, with 5 bases separating them. DNA for the CDR3: TGTGCCAGCAGTTACCGTATCCAAGAGACCCAGTACTTC. Its protein is CASSYRIQETQYF.

This clonotype was detected ten times or more. This chain connects TRBV11-2 to TRBJ2-4; the D gene is possibly TRBD2 (6 bases). The V gene's germline CDR1 is SGHAT and CDR2 FQNNGV. The CDR3 is 13 amino acids. The V end was cut by 0 bases, the J end by 11 bases, with 11 bases between. CDR3: CASSLDPGGVQYF. CDR3 coding DNA: TGTGCCAGCAGCTTAGATCCCGGGGGAGTTCAGTACTTC.

To note about this clonotype: A read error may account for a junction end that differs from germline. The V and J genes are TRBV12-3 or TRBV12-4 and TRBJ2-5; perhaps TRBD2 as D (5 bases). This CDR3 is built from 14 residues. Here the CDR3 DNA reads TGTGCCATCAGTGAGTCATTAGCGTTGGAGACCCAGTACTTC. Its translation is CAISESLALETQYF.

Details on this clonotype: The CDR3 does not end in the conserved phenylalanine or tryptophan, so this is likely a read error. The J gene is TRBJ2-7, the V gene TRBV9; TRBD1 matches 10 bases. The CDR3 is 18 amino acids. Germline values: CDR1 SGDLS, CDR2 YYNGEE. V gave up 2 bases and J gave up 3 bases; unmatched junction bases: 14. CDR3 region: CASSVAGTGAASHYEQYL. The CDR3 bases are TGTGCCAGCAGCGTCGCCGGGACAGGGGCCGCGAGTCACTACGAGCAGTACCTC.